A selection of T cell receptor beta chains follows, all from one sample in a study of T cell responses to AZD1222 COVID-19 vaccine. Libraries were prepared by immunoSEQ multiplex PCR; TCRdb keeps only in-frame clonotypes and omits some of them. The repertoire has about 130,000 clones, 84% of them found once; the top ten carry roughly 4%. The sequenced sample was peripheral blood, obtained on day 0 of AZD1222 vaccination. The source of these receptors is an adult in good health. Both conserved end residues are part of each CDR3. Fields, in order: D gene, V gene, J gene, CDR3 protein. A D gene is named only where the DNA matches it firmly.

NA	TRBV11-1	TRBJ1-4	CASSFPNEKLFF
TRBD1	TRBV7-2	TRBJ1-6	CASSLGGQGSKSPLHF
NA	TRBV7-9	TRBJ2-5	CASSPPQQETQYF
NA	TRBV5-5	TRBJ1-1	CASSLARGIHTEAFF
NA	TRBV5-1	TRBJ1-1	CASSLVTARANTEAFF
NA	TRBV14	TRBJ2-5	CASSQENRDPRQKTQYF
TRBD1	TRBV7-9	TRBJ1-3	CASSSPAGQRKITIYF
TRBD1	TRBV11-2	TRBJ2-5	CASSPGTGTQETQYF
NA	TRBV28	TRBJ1-5	CASSEKISNQPQHF
TRBD1	TRBV30	TRBJ1-3	CAWSVNRGNTIYF
NA	TRBV5-6	TRBJ2-1	CASSYAGEQFF
TRBD1	TRBV3-1/TRBV3-2	TRBJ2-7	CASSRTGNEQYF
NA	TRBV3-1/TRBV3-2	TRBJ1-2	CASSQRSNYGYTF
NA	TRBV10-3	TRBJ1-1	CAISDGETMNTEAFF
NA	TRBV12-5	TRBJ1-3	CASGLGSGNTIYF
NA	TRBV30	TRBJ1-5	CAWSRGFAEPQHF
NA	TRBV28	TRBJ2-7	CASSTPLGITYEQYF
NA	TRBV6-2/TRBV6-3	TRBJ2-6	CASSRSRAGANVLTF
NA	TRBV5-1	TRBJ2-2	CASSFRPTGLPGELFF
NA	TRBV5-5	TRBJ1-5	CASSSRDSNQPQHF
TRBD1	TRBV28	TRBJ2-7	CASSFPGTGGWEQYF
NA	TRBV18	TRBJ1-5	CASSPFGVGQPQHF
NA	TRBV5-1	TRBJ2-5	CASSLAPLHPSDWGPANQETQYF
TRBD2	TRBV6-6	TRBJ2-2	CATGLAGSSNTGELFF
NA	TRBV5-1	TRBJ2-3	CASSLGSTDTQYF
NA	TRBV27	TRBJ1-4	CASSPGGRRNEKLFF
NA	TRBV6-5	TRBJ2-7	CASIPDSFYEQYF
TRBD1	TRBV18	TRBJ2-5	CASSKQTGGFQETQYF
TRBD1	TRBV6-5	TRBJ2-2	CASRAGGTGELFF
NA	TRBV6-5	TRBJ1-4	CASSYAAGASNEKLFF
TRBD1	TRBV30	TRBJ2-7	CAWSSGTGEDEQYF
NA	TRBV5-1	TRBJ1-6	CASSPGEDSPLHF
TRBD1	TRBV5-6	TRBJ1-1	CASSFTGGSETEAFF
NA	TRBV20-1	TRBJ1-2	CRPGGDYGYTF
NA	TRBV6-5	TRBJ1-6	CASSYSSTGGGSPLHF
NA	TRBV27	TRBJ2-3	CASSLLGSLDTQYF
NA	TRBV5-1	TRBJ1-1	CASSPDHEATEAFF
TRBD1	TRBV7-2	TRBJ1-1	CASNRRTGVVTEAFF
NA	TRBV13	TRBJ1-1	CASSWEMNTEAFF
NA	TRBV4-1	TRBJ2-2	CASSQVTTPGTGELFF
TRBD2	TRBV5-1	TRBJ2-4	CASSAGTSGGAGNIQYF
NA	TRBV12-5	TRBJ2-1	CASGLAPQGGQFF
NA	TRBV6-4	TRBJ1-6	CASSERQGDSPLHF
NA	TRBV29-1	TRBJ1-4	CSVEDPSEKLFF
TRBD1	TRBV7-9	TRBJ1-2	CASSLDRGFNYGYTF
NA	TRBV19	TRBJ1-1	CASGGRDTEAFF
TRBD1	TRBV20-1	TRBJ1-5	CSASETGRRLNQPQHF
NA	TRBV27	TRBJ1-5	CASSFGGRSDQPQHF
NA	TRBV5-1	TRBJ2-7	CASSLSGYEQYF
TRBD1	TRBV5-1	TRBJ1-2	CASSSPGTGVSGGYTF
TRBD2	TRBV11-2	TRBJ2-3	CASSPGLRTDTQYF